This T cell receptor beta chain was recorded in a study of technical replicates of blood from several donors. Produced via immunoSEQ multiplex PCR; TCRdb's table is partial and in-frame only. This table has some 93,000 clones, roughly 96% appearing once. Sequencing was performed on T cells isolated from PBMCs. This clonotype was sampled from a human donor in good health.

This chain's CDR3 is CSVELAGSSYEQYF. The CDR3 coding sequence is TGCAGCGTTGAACTAGCGGGGAGCTCCTACGAGCAGTACTTC. The chain recombines TRBV29-1 with TRBJ2-7; TRBD2 agrees at 9 bases. V dropped 2 bases and J dropped 0; count of bases not matched to a gene: 2. This CDR3 spans 14 amino acids. Germline-derived CDR1 and CDR2 are SQVTM and ANQGSEA.